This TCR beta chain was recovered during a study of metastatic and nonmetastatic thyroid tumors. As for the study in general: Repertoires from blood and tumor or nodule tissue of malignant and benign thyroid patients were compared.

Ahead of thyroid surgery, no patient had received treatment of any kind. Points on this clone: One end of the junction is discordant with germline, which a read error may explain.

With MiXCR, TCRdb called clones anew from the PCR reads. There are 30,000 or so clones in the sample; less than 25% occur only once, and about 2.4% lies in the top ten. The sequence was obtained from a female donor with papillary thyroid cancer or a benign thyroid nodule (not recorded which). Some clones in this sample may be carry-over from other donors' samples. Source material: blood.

The CDR3 coding sequence is TGCAGTGCCTGTCAAGAGCTCGGGCCACCACTCCACTTT. Translation gives CSACQELGPPLHF. V and J are TRBV20-1 and TRBJ1-6; D call uncertain. This CDR3 is built from 13 residues. Germline V gives CDR1 DFQATT, CDR2 SNEGSKA (reference sequence).